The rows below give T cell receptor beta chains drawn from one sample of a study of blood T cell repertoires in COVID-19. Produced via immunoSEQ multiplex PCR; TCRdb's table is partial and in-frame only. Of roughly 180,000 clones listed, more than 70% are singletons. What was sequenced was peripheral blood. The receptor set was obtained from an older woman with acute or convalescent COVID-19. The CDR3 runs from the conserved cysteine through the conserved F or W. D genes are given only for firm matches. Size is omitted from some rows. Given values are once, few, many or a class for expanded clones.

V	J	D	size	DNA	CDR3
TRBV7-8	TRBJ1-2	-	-	TGTGCCAGCAGCTTAGCTGGCGTGGGCGGCTACACCTTC	CASSLAGVGGYTF
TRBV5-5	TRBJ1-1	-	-	TGTGCCAGCAGGCAAGACAGTTCCTACACTGAAGCTTTCTTT	CASRQDSSYTEAFF
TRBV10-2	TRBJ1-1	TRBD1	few	TGCGCCAGCAGTGATCCGGGACAGGGCCACACTGAAGCTTTCTTT	CASSDPGQGHTEAFF
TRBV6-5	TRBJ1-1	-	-	TGTGCCAGCAGTATGTCCCAGGGCATGAACACTGAAGCTTTCTTT	CASSMSQGMNTEAFF
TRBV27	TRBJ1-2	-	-	TGTGCCAGCAGTTTACAGGGCAACTATGGCTACACCTTC	CASSLQGNYGYTF
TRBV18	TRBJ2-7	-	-	TGTGCCAGCTCGCCCGGGACACCTTTGGACGAGCAGTACTTC	CASSPGTPLDEQYF
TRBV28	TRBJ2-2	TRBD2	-	TGTGCCAGCAGTTTAGGGGTAGCGGGAGTCACAGGGGAGCTGTTTTTT	CASSLGVAGVTGELFF
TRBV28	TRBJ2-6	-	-	TGTGCCAGCAGTTTGACAGCTTCTGGGGCCAACGTCCTGACTTTC	CASSLTASGANVLTF
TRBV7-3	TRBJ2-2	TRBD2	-	TGTGCCAGCAGGCGGGAGGGCCGAACCGGGGAGCTGTTTTTT	CASRREGRTGELFF
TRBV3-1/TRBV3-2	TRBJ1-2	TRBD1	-	TGTGCCAGCAGCCACGGGGACAGGAGACTCAACTATGGCTACACCTTC	CASSHGDRRLNYGYTF
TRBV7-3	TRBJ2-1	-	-	TGTGCCAGCAGCTTAAATCGGGTCTCCTACAATGAGCAGTTCTTC	CASSLNRVSYNEQFF
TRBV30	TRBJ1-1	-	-	TGTGCCTGGAGTCTTGGACAGCGGAACACTGAAGCTTTCTTT	CAWSLGQRNTEAFF
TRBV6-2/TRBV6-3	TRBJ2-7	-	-	TGTGCCAGCAGTTACTCCCAGGGGAAACTCTACGAGCAGTACTTC	CASSYSQGKLYEQYF
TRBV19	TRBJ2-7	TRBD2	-	TGTGCCAGTAGTACAAGCGGGAGGGCCGTCTACGAGCAGTACTTC	CASSTSGRAVYEQYF
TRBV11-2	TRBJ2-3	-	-	TGTGCCAGCAGTCGAAACATTGCGGCAGATACGCAGTATTTT	CASSRNIAADTQYF
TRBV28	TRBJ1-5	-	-	TGTGCCAGCAGCCCAGGGGACGTTAGCAATCAGCCCCAGCATTTT	CASSPGDVSNQPQHF
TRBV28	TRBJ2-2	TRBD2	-	TGTGCCAGCAGTTTTGGGTTGATAGCGGGAGGTCGGACCGGGGAGCTGTTTTTT	CASSFGLIAGGRTGELFF
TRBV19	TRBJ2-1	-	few	TGTGCCAGTAGTATTGGTAGTATCCGCAGGGAGCAGTTCTTC	CASSIGSIRREQFF
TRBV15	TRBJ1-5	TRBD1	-	TGTGCCACCAGCAAAGAACAGGGGTCCAATCAGCCCCAGCATTTT	CATSKEQGSNQPQHF